This note documents a single TCR beta chain sequence. This entry comes from a study of control samples from healthy donors and cancer patients. The V and J ends lost 3 bases and 4 bases respectively, with 16 bases between them. Germline CDR1 reads SGHVS; CDR2 reads FQNEAQ. The CDR3 consists of 15 residues. Sequencing was performed with immunoSEQ multiplex PCR; in TCRdb, only in-frame clones are kept and a portion is missing. The sample yields 40,000 to 50,000 clones, over 80% seen once. The source is a man aged 60 to 69 in good health. Sequencing input: blood. The genes are TRBV7-8 and TRBJ2-7; D might be TRBD1 (6 bases). CDR3 DNA: TGTGCCAGCAGCTTCATGCACAGGACAGAATACGAGCAGTACTTC. It yields the protein CASSFMHRTEYEQYF.